The following is a T cell receptor (beta chain) sequence with its context. Its antigen is currently unknown. The CDR3 runs to 18 residues. Germline CDR1 and CDR2: SGDLS and YYNGEE. V shed 2 bases, J shed 2 bases, and the junction held 9 bases outside the gene matches. This entry comes from a study of cytomegalovirus exposure and HLA in healthy donors. Study context: The approximately 110 validation repertoires, a later analysis reported, used the same platform as the 666 repertoires from the first cohort.

Using immunoSEQ multiplex PCR, the repertoire was profiled, and TCRdb retains in-frame clones only, with some absent. The top ten clones hold 7.8% of a sample with 50,000 or so clones, approximately 93% of them seen once. Study results and caveats: Researchers catalogued roughly 150 TCR beta chains as cytomegalovirus-associated. The TCR clusters that emerged in the first cohort tended, a later analysis found, to co-occur in the 110 or so validation repertoires.

The TCR originated in a woman between 18 and 29 years old in good health and CMV-seropositive. The source material was PBMCs. The chain employs TRBV9 and TRBJ2-1; 11 nucleotides align to TRBD2. The CDR3 DNA is TGTGCCAGCAGCGTCGGAGTAGCGGGAGGGGGTACCTACAATGAGCAGTTCTTC. Protein product: CASSVGVAGGGTYNEQFF.